The rows below give T cell receptor beta chains drawn from one sample of a study of control samples from healthy donors and cancer patients. This table comes from immunoSEQ multiplex PCR, and its TCRdb copy is limited to in-frame clones, with some not included. Its table records roughly 190,000 clones. The sample consisted of blood. These TCRs come from a woman under 40 in good health. Each CDR3 is given with its conserved first and last residue. D genes are given only for firm matches.

D gene,V gene,J gene,CDR3 protein,CDR3 DNA
TRBD1,TRBV18,TRBJ1-6,CASSPRDREASPLHF,TGTGCCAGCTCACCACGGGACAGGGAGGCTTCACCCCTCCACTTT
NA,TRBV6-1,TRBJ2-1,CASSEGQDLGQFF,TGTGCCAGCAGTGAAGGGCAGGACCTTGGCCAGTTCTTC
NA,TRBV27,TRBJ1-6,CASSFSSSYNSPLHF,TGTGCCAGCAGTTTTTCGAGCTCCTATAATTCACCCCTCCACTTT
NA,TRBV5-1,TRBJ1-1,CASSLGPKISGNTEAFF,TGCGCCAGCAGCTTGGGCCCTAAGATCTCCGGCAACACTGAAGCTTTCTTT
NA,TRBV27,TRBJ2-7,CASSLWLGYYEQYF,TGTGCCAGCAGTTTATGGCTGGGTTACTACGAGCAGTACTTC
NA,TRBV12-3/TRBV12-4,TRBJ1-1,CASRQAWGTEAFF,TGTGCCAGCAGGCAGGCTTGGGGAACTGAAGCTTTCTTT
NA,TRBV2,TRBJ1-5,CASSEKRGAGQPQHF,TGTGCCAGCAGTGAAAAAAGGGGGGCCGGGCAGCCCCAGCATTTT
NA,TRBV7-9,TRBJ1-4,CASSSGTGRENEKLFF,TGTGCCAGCAGCTCCGGGACCGGGAGAGAGAATGAAAAACTGTTTTTT
NA,TRBV5-1,TRBJ1-1,CASRTGSGTEAFF,TGCGCCAGCAGAACCGGGTCGGGGACTGAAGCTTTCTTT
NA,TRBV28,TRBJ1-5,CASTLGGSGQPQHF,TGTGCCAGCACCCTGGGGGGATCAGGTCAGCCCCAGCATTTT
TRBD2,TRBV6-4,TRBJ2-3,CASSEASGGGDTQYF,TGTGCCAGCAGTGAAGCTAGCGGGGGTGGAGATACGCAGTATTTT
NA,TRBV19,TRBJ1-5,CASRRSSNQPQHF,TGTGCCAGTAGAAGATCTAGCAATCAGCCCCAGCATTTT
NA,TRBV28,TRBJ1-2,CASSLDLYGYTF,TGTGCCAGCAGTTTAGACCTCTATGGCTACACCTTC
NA,TRBV18,TRBJ2-7,CASSPDPGSEQYF,TGTGCCAGCTCACCGGATCCGGGGAGCGAGCAGTACTTC
TRBD1,TRBV5-6,TRBJ1-2,CASSSYGTASYGYTF,TGTGCCAGCAGTTCGTACGGGACAGCAAGCTATGGCTACACCTTC
TRBD2,TRBV7-9,TRBJ2-1,CASSYRLAGGNEQFF,TGTGCCAGCAGCTACCGACTAGCGGGGGGTAATGAGCAGTTCTTC
NA,TRBV28,TRBJ1-1,CASTTPGPEAFF,TGTGCCAGCACCACGCCGGGCCCTGAAGCTTTCTTT
NA,TRBV27,TRBJ1-4,CASSFGGGIGKLFF,TGTGCCAGCAGTTTTGGGGGGGGTATTGGAAAACTGTTTTTT
NA,TRBV7-9,TRBJ2-1,CASSLLTGRGEQFF,TGTGCCAGCAGCTTACTTACAGGGCGAGGGGAGCAGTTCTTC
NA,TRBV11-2,TRBJ2-1,CASSLTSVNNEQFF,TGTGCCAGCAGCTTAACTAGTGTGAACAATGAGCAGTTCTTC
TRBD1,TRBV28,TRBJ2-3,CASSGGQGADTQYF,TGTGCCAGCAGTGGGGGACAGGGGGCAGATACGCAGTATTTT
NA,TRBV9,TRBJ2-3,CASSPWGAGAGFDTDTQYF,TGTGCCAGCAGCCCCTGGGGGGCGGGGGCAGGGTTTGACACAGATACGCAGTATTTT
NA,TRBV12-3/TRBV12-4,TRBJ1-1,CASSLGGNTEAFF,TGTGCCAGCAGTTTGGGGGGGAACACTGAAGCTTTCTTT
TRBD1,TRBV7-9,TRBJ1-2,CASSPLSGTGDGYTF,TGTGCCAGCAGCCCACTCTCCGGGACAGGGGATGGCTACACCTTC
TRBD1,TRBV5-6,TRBJ1-1,CASSLMGQAPTEAFF,TGTGCCAGCAGCTTAATGGGACAGGCACCCACTGAAGCTTTCTTT
NA,TRBV3-1/TRBV3-2,TRBJ2-7,CASSRDSPARQYF,TGTGCCAGCAGCCGGGACTCCCCCGCTAGGCAGTACTTC
NA,TRBV28,TRBJ2-3,CASSLSGFTDTQYF,TGTGCCAGCAGTTTATCGGGGTTCACAGATACGCAGTATTTT
TRBD1,TRBV13,TRBJ1-1,CASSRGQVMNTEAFF,TGTGCCAGCAGCAGGGGACAGGTAATGAACACTGAAGCTTTCTTT
TRBD2,TRBV10-3,TRBJ2-3,CAISRLAGGRGTDTQYF,TGTGCCATCAGTAGACTAGCGGGGGGGCGTGGGACAGATACGCAGTATTTT
NA,TRBV27,TRBJ2-5,CASSSKWGWGETQYF,TGTGCCAGCAGTTCAAAATGGGGGTGGGGAGAGACCCAGTACTTC
NA,TRBV6-6,TRBJ1-1,CASSPNVPEAFF,TGTGCCAGCAGTCCTAATGTACCTGAAGCTTTCTTT
NA,TRBV12-2,TRBJ1-2,CASRLARGWEIYGYTF,TGTGCAAGTCGCTTAGCGCGAGGTTGGGAGATCTATGGCTACACCTTC
TRBD2,TRBV9,TRBJ2-5,CASSASPSGEETQYF,TGTGCCAGCAGCGCATCCCCCAGCGGGGAGGAGACCCAGTACTTC
TRBD1,TRBV28,TRBJ1-2,CASSPRDRPLNYGYTF,TGTGCCAGCAGTCCACGGGACAGACCCCTTAACTATGGCTACACCTTC
NA,TRBV18,TRBJ1-1,CASSPRNSGWGSEAFF,TGTGCCAGCTCACCACGAAACTCAGGGTGGGGGAGTGAAGCTTTCTTT